This T cell receptor (beta chain) stems from a study of blood T cell repertoires in COVID-19. The overall study: COVID-19 samples, acute and convalescent, were from the United States, Italy and Spain.

Trimming took 2 bases from V and 5 from J, leaving 4 bases between them. Germline V gene lookup returns CDR1 SEHNR and CDR2 FQNEAQ (reference sequence). CDR3 length: 12 amino acids. Original methodology: It was from reference gene primer amplification that nucleated cell counts were estimated. Clones were read by immunoSEQ multiplex PCR, and TCRdb kept only the in-frame ones, dropping some. The V and J calls and the clone size are those of that table, but D and trimming were determined from the DNA. There are approximately 230,000 clones in the sample; roughly 88% occur only once, and roughly 6% lies in the top ten.

Sample: peripheral blood. The chain has TRBV7-9 and TRBJ1-5; D remains unclear. The source of this sequence is a woman aged 25-40 years with COVID-19, enrolled during active disease. The CDR3: CASSLPDQPQHF. The CDR3 DNA reads TGTGCCAGCAGCTTACCAGATCAGCCCCAGCATTTT.